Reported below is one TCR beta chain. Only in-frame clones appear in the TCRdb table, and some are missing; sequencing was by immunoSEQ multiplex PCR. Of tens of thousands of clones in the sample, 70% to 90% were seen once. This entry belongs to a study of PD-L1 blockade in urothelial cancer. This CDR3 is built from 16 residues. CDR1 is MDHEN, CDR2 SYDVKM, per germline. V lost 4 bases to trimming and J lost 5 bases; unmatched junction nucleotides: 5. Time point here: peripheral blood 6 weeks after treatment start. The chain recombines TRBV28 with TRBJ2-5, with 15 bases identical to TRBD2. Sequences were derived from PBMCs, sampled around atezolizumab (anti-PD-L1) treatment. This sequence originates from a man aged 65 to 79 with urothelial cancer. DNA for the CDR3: TGTGCCAGCAGTTCCGGACTAGCGGGAGGGGGGGAGACCCAGTACTTC. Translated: CASSSGLAGGGETQYF.